Listed here are 30 T cell receptor beta chains from one sample, sequenced in a study of shared T cell receptors in the human thymus. Assay used: immunoSEQ multiplex PCR; TCRdb lists only in-frame clones, some missing. Among around 730,000 clones, 80% to 90% were seen once, and the ten largest hold 0.0095% to 0.013%. These sequences were also reported in another study, on human thymus T cells.

Sequencing was carried out using thymocytes. These receptors came from a girl less than two years old with a congenital heart defect.

The chain joins TRBV6-9 to TRBJ1-1, with D possibly matching TRBD1 (5 bases). Germline V gene sequence: CDR1 MNHGY, CDR2 SVAAGI. The CDR3 contains 14 residues. V was clipped by 5 bases and J by 5 bases, with 15 bases between them. DNA for the CDR3: TGTGCCAGCAGTCCTCATGGGGGGTGGACTGAAGCTTTCTTT. Its translation is CASSPHGGWTEAFF.

This clone was observed a few times. The chain is built from TRBV6-1 and TRBJ2-3; 10 bases are shared with TRBD1. Germline V lookup: CDR1 MNHNS, CDR2 SASEGT. The CDR3 consists of 15 residues. V gave up 7 bases and J gave up 5 bases; unmatched junction bases: 9. The CDR3 DNA sequence: TGTGCCAGCACCCTAGGGGGACAGGGGAAAGATACGCAGTATTTT. This translates into CASTLGGQGKDTQYF.

This chain links TRBV4-1 with TRBJ2-7; TRBD2 might be the D (5 bases). The V end was cut by 0 bases, the J end by 1 base, with 7 bases between. This CDR3 is 14 amino acids long. Per the germline V gene, CDR1 is MGHRA and CDR2 is YSYEKL. For the CDR3, the DNA is TGCGCCAGCAGCCAAGATCGGGGATCCTACGAGCAGTACTTC. It yields the protein CASSQDRGSYEQYF.

CDR3 in amino acids: CASSQDRGFPTDTQYF. The CDR3 DNA reads as TGCGCCAGCAGCCAAGATCGAGGTTTTCCCACAGATACGCAGTATTTT. The V and J genes are TRBV4-1 and TRBJ2-3; D call uncertain. Per germline, CDR1 MGHRA and CDR2 YSYEKL. This CDR3 comprises 16 residues. Trimming cost V 0 bases and J 2 bases, with 12 bases left between them.

The chain recombines TRBV7-6 with TRBJ2-5; 10 nucleotides align to TRBD2. Germline values: CDR1 SGHVS, CDR2 FNYEAQ. The CDR3 sequence is 15 residues long. Unmatched junction bases numbered 6, after V lost 4 bases and J lost 4 bases. CDR3 bases: TGTGCCAGCAGCTCCCTAGCGGGGGCAGGAGAGACCCAGTACTTC. Protein product: CASSSLAGAGETQYF. Using reference TRBV7-6 and TRBJ2-5 for the parts outside the CDR3, the full variable domain is GAGVSQSPRYKVTKRGQDVALRCDPISGHVSLYWYRQALGQGPEFLTYFNYEAQQDKSGLPNDRFSAERPEGSISTLTIQRTEQRDSAMYRCASSSLAGAGETQYFGPGTRLLVL.

The J gene is TRBJ2-3, the V gene TRBV5-4; 7 bases line up with TRBD2. Germline CDR1 and CDR2: SGHNT and YYREEE (reference sequence). The trim removed 4 bases at V and 2 bases at J, leaving 10 bases unmatched. This CDR3 contains 16 residues. DNA of the CDR3: TGTGCCAGCAGCCCCGGGCAGCGGGGCTCCACAGATACGCAGTATTTT. This gives the protein CASSPGQRGSTDTQYF.

This clone is a singleton in its sample. This sequence joins TRBV27 and TRBJ2-2; tentative D call: TRBD2 (6 bases). Trimming shortened V by 3 bases and J by 15 bases, and 20 bases separated the two germline ends. CDR1 is MNHEY and CDR2 is SMNVEV in the germline V gene (reference sequence). The CDR3 length is 14 residues. CDR3 in DNA: TGTGCCAGCAGTTTGTCGCAGGGCGGGGTGATGGTGTTTTTT. This gives the protein CASSLSQGGVMVFF.

The chain joins TRBV19 to TRBJ1-4, with D perhaps matching TRBD1 (5 bases). The CDR3 loop spans 15 amino acids. Germline CDR1 is LNHDA and CDR2 is SQIVND (reference sequence). Between the trimmed V and J ends, which lost 3 bases and 0 bases, there was a span of 8 bases. The CDR3 loop is CASSIRDATNEKLFF. As DNA, the CDR3 is TGTGCCAGTAGTATCAGGGATGCAACTAATGAAAAACTGTTTTTT.

This chain joins TRBV7-9 and TRBJ2-7; perhaps TRBD1 as D (6 bases). V was shortened by 1 base and J by 0 bases, with 10 bases between the two germline ends. CDR1 and CDR2 (germline): SEHNR, FQNEAQ (reference sequence). The length of the CDR3 is 15 residues. The CDR3 is CASSLDYRDSYEQYF. The CDR3 DNA follows: TGTGCCAGCAGCTTAGATTACAGGGACTCCTACGAGCAGTACTTC.

V is TRBV5-1 and J is TRBJ2-5, with 14 bases that match TRBD2. The germline CDR1 and CDR2 sequences are SGHRS and YFSETQ. The V segment lost 6 bases and the J segment 5 bases; nucleotides outside the gene matches: 12. This CDR3 contains 17 residues. This CDR3 is CASNPGLAGVVGETQYF. In DNA, the CDR3 is TGCGCCAGCAACCCGGGACTAGCGGGGGTCGTGGGGGAGACCCAGTACTTC. The variable domain in full, with the rest retrieved from reference TRBV5-1 and TRBJ2-5, is KAGVTQTPRYLIKTRGQQVTLSCSPISGHRSVSWYQQTPGQGLQFLFEYFSETQRNKGNFPGRFSGRQFSNSRSEMNVSTLELGDSALYLCASNPGLAGVVGETQYFGPGTRLLVL.

V gene TRBV6-5 combines with J gene TRBJ1-1, with D tentatively TRBD1 (6 bases). CDR3 length: 16 residues. Trimming removed 0 bases at V and 1 base at J, with 12 bases between. CDR1 and CDR2 (germline): MNHEY, SVGAGI. The CDR3 is CASSYSTWGPNTEAFF. CDR3 in DNA: TGTGCCAGCAGTTACTCGACTTGGGGGCCGAACACTGAAGCTTTCTTT.

The chain couples TRBV10-3 to TRBJ2-7, with D possibly matching TRBD2 (6 bases). The CDR3 spans 15 residues. V was clipped by 3 bases and J by 1 base, with 13 bases between them. Germline V gene sequence: CDR1 ENHRY, CDR2 SYGVKD. The CDR3 coding sequence is TGTGCCATCAGTGATTGGGGGGACCCGTCCTACGAGCAGTACTTC. Its translation is CAISDWGDPSYEQYF.

The chain combines TRBV6-5 with TRBJ2-5; 8 nucleotides match TRBD2. The CDR3 has 14 amino acids. Germline CDR1 and CDR2: MNHEY and SVGAGI. The V gene end was trimmed by 10 bases and the J gene end by 7 bases; junction bases not matched to a gene: 14. CDR3 sequence (DNA): TGTGCCACCTCAGGGAGCGGGGGCCTCCCGACCCAGTACTTC. Protein: CATSGSGGLPTQYF.

The CDR3 DNA reads TGTGCCAGCAGCGTCCCAGGGGAAGCTAACTATGGCTACACCTTC. Its protein is CASSVPGEANYGYTF. The rearrangement joins TRBV5-6 to TRBJ1-2; D is perhaps TRBD1 (6 bases). The CDR3 covers 15 residues. The germline gives CDR1 SGHDT, CDR2 YYEEEE. V was shortened by 4 bases and J by 0 bases, with 13 bases between the two germline ends.

The chain links TRBV19 to TRBJ1-2; D is possibly TRBD1 (6 bases). Germline V gives CDR1 LNHDA, CDR2 SQIVND (reference sequence). V lost 9 bases and J 2 bases, leaving 19 bases between the germline ends. The CDR3 extends over 15 amino acids. The CDR3 coding sequence is TGTGCCAGCTCACCGAGGGGGGGGCGCAACTATGGCTACACCTTC. This sequence encodes CASSPRGGRNYGYTF.

Comment on this clone: The same CDR3 arises from other DNA sequences in this sample as well. This chain uses TRBV5-1 with TRBJ1-2; no reliable D call. The V end lost 1 base, the J end lost 2 bases, and 12 bases lay between the germline ends. Germline lookup yields CDR1 SGHRS and CDR2 YFSETQ. The CDR3 has 15 amino acids. As DNA, the CDR3 is TGCGCCAGCAGCTTGCGAGGGTTAGGAAACTATGGCTACACCTTC. Its protein is CASSLRGLGNYGYTF.

DNA for the CDR3: TGTGCCAGCAGTTACTCCGGGACATCATATGGCTACACCTTC. Translated, it gives CASSYSGTSYGYTF. The chain links TRBV6-5 to TRBJ1-2; TRBD1 might be the D (6 bases). The length of the CDR3 is 14 residues. Trimming removed 0 bases from V and 5 bases from J, with 10 bases in between. CDR1 is MNHEY, CDR2 SVGAGI, per germline.

This chain links TRBV4-1 with TRBJ1-2; the D gene is possibly TRBD1 (5 bases). The CDR3 is 16 amino acids. The germline V gene encodes CDR1 MGHRA and CDR2 YSYEKL. Between the trimmed V and J ends, which lost 3 bases and 7 bases, there was a span of 21 bases. For the CDR3, the DNA is TGCGCCAGCAGCCATTTCGGGGGGTGGGGGATTAGTGGCTACACCTTC. Protein: CASSHFGGWGISGYTF.

The chain couples TRBV5-1 to TRBJ1-2; 8 positions match TRBD1. CDR1 is SGHRS and CDR2 is YFSETQ in the germline V gene. The junction had 14 bases not matched to a gene; V was cut back by 2 bases and J by 2 bases. The CDR3 loop spans 18 amino acids. The DNA for the CDR3 is TGCGCCAGCAGCTTTCTACCACTACAGGGGGAGGGCAACTATGGCTACACCTTC. It yields the protein CASSFLPLQGEGNYGYTF.

The chain has TRBV28 and TRBJ1-3, with D possibly being TRBD1 (6 bases). With 10 bases removed from V and 0 bases from J, the gap between germline ends came to 13 bases. CDR3 length: 14 residues. The V gene's germline CDR1 is MDHEN and CDR2 SYDVKM. The CDR3: CATVRGVSGNTIYF. The CDR3 DNA sequence: TGTGCCACCGTCAGGGGAGTCTCTGGAAACACCATATATTTT.

This chain joins TRBV5-4 and TRBJ2-3; 12 bases line up with TRBD2. The germline gives CDR1 SGHNT, CDR2 YYREEE (reference sequence). CDR3 length: 16 residues. V lost 4 bases and J lost 2; bases outside the gene matches: 5. CDR3 sequence: CASSAGLAGHTDTQYF. In DNA form, the CDR3 reads TGTGCCAGCAGCGCCGGACTAGCGGGGCACACAGATACGCAGTATTTT.

The chain carries TRBV18 and TRBJ1-5; no clear D gene. The V gene's germline CDR1 is KGHSH and CDR2 LQKENI. This CDR3 comprises 16 residues. V lost 2 bases to trimming and J lost 3 bases, with 14 bases between them. The chain's CDR3 is CASSPNEWADNQPQHF. CDR3 bases: TGTGCCAGCTCACCAAATGAGTGGGCAGACAATCAGCCCCAGCATTTT.

In DNA, the CDR3 is TGTGCCAGCAGCTTGTACCCCCCGGGGATGGCCTACAATGAGCAGTTCTTC. Its protein product is CASSLYPPGMAYNEQFF. V gene TRBV5-4 combines with J gene TRBJ2-1; a possible D gene is TRBD2 (5 bases). The V gene lost 1 base and the J gene lost 2 bases, with 16 bases spanning the gap. CDR1 and CDR2 from the germline V gene are SGHNT and YYREEE (reference sequence). The CDR3 is 17 amino acids. Looking up the rest from reference TRBV5-4 and TRBJ2-1 gives the full variable domain: ETGVTQSPTHLIKTRGQQVTLRCSSQSGHNTVSWYQQALGQGPQFIFQYYREEENGRGNFPPRFSGLQFPNYSSELNVNALELDDSALYLCASSLYPPGMAYNEQFFGPGTRLTVL.

The V call is TRBV4-1, the J call TRBJ1-5; weak D call: TRBD1 (5 bases). V lost 0 bases, J lost 2 bases, and 17 bases lay in between. The CDR3 has 18 residues. Germline V lookup: CDR1 MGHRA, CDR2 YSYEKL. CDR3 coding DNA: TGCGCCAGCAGCCAAGACAGAGACAGTGGCGAGGGCAATCAGCCCCAGCATTTT. It specifies CASSQDRDSGEGNQPQHF.

The chain has TRBV30 and TRBJ2-3; D perhaps matches TRBD2 (5 bases). This CDR3 contains 13 residues. Trimming took off 3 bases at V and 4 bases at J, with 11 bases between the two ends. Per germline, CDR1 GTSNPN and CDR2 SVGIG (reference sequence). CDR3 in DNA: TGTGCCTGGAGACTAGGGCTCGCAGATACGCAGTATTTT. Protein sequence: CAWRLGLADTQYF.

The V and J genes are TRBV21-1 and TRBJ1-1. TRBV21-1 is given as a pseudogene. This CDR3 comprises 12 residues. CDR3 loop: CASRRGGGGAFF. The CDR3 bases are TGTGCCAGCCGGCGGGGGGGTGGGGGAGCTTTCTTT.

The chain has TRBV4-2 and TRBJ2-7, with D possibly being TRBD1 (5 bases). The CDR3 runs 17 residues. The V gene lost 3 bases and the J gene lost 1 base, with 19 bases spanning the gap. Germline loops: CDR1 LGHNA, CDR2 YNFKEQ. DNA of the CDR3: TGTGCCAGCAGCCACCGAATGACAGCCCCCATTTCCTACGAGCAGTACTTC. This encodes CASSHRMTAPISYEQYF.

V usage is TRBV7-9 and J usage is TRBJ2-7, with 7 bases that match TRBD1. V shed 4 bases and J 0 bases; nucleotides not matched to a gene: 6. CDR3 size: 15 residues. The germline V gene has CDR1 SEHNR and CDR2 FQNEAQ (reference sequence). Written as DNA, the CDR3 is TGTGCCAGCAGCTCAGGACAGGCCCACTCCTACGAGCAGTACTTC. Protein: CASSSGQAHSYEQYF.

The V and J genes are TRBV5-4 and TRBJ2-3; tentatively, D is TRBD2 (6 bases). V shed 1 base and J shed 5 bases, with 20 bases lying between them. Looked up from germline, CDR1 is SGHNT and CDR2 is YYREEE (reference sequence). CDR3 length: 17 amino acids. The CDR3, as DNA: TGTGCCAGCAGCTTGCCGCTGGGGGGACGAACTCGAGATACGCAGTATTTT. Its protein is CASSLPLGGRTRDTQYF.

The chain is built from TRBV6-1 and TRBJ1-1; tentative D call: TRBD1 (5 bases). Looked up from germline, CDR1 is MNHNS and CDR2 is SASEGT. CDR3 length equals 13 residues. V was shortened by 0 bases and J by 5 bases, with 7 bases between the two germline ends. In DNA, the CDR3 is TGTGCCAGCAGTGAAGCGGCAGGGACTGAAGCTTTCTTT. It encodes CASSEAAGTEAFF.